Presented here are 10 T cell receptor beta chains from one specimen sequenced in a study of vaccination and CD4 T cells after COVID-19. No antigen is known for these receptors. Specified treatment: approximately 9-day PBMC culture with coronavirus spike peptide pools or control peptides (ViraFEST assay). Collection of the unexposed donor's CD4+ T cells took place before the COVID-19 pandemic (2011-2018). At the Johns Hopkins FTIC core, DNA taken from cultured CD4+ T cells was sequenced by way of the Oncomine TCR Beta short-read assay. TCRdb processed the PCR reads anew with MiXCR; each CDR3 protein has one entry. The table has about 5,700 distinct CDR3 sequences, 25% to 35% seen once. Sequenced material: CD4+ T cells from blood, cultured in vitro. Receptor source: a human donor in good health.

The chain uses TRBV12-3 or TRBV12-4 and TRBJ2-7; D is unresolved. This CDR3 comprises 12 residues. The V end lost 6 bases, the J end lost 6 bases, and 12 bases lay between the germline ends. CDR3 DNA sequence: TGTGCCAGCAGCCTGGACCAGCGCGAGCAGTACTTC. This encodes CASSLDQREQYF.

This clonotype was detected a few times. The chain carries TRBV7-9 and TRBJ2-2; D is unresolved. This CDR3 contains 12 residues. Trimming took 5 bases from V and 3 from J, leaving 4 bases between them. Germline CDR1 is SEHNR and CDR2 is FQNEAQ (reference sequence). CDR3 protein: CASSPYTGELFF. Written as DNA, the CDR3 is TGTGCCAGCAGCCCGTACACCGGGGAGCTGTTTTTT.

Only a few counts were recorded for this clonotype. V usage is TRBV20-1 and J usage is TRBJ1-3; a possible D gene is TRBD1 (5 bases). Trimming pared 2 bases from V and 3 bases from J, leaving 11 bases between. Per the germline V gene, CDR1 is DFQATT and CDR2 is SNEGSKA (reference sequence). This CDR3 contains 14 residues. The CDR3 sequence: CSARMRGDGNTIYF. The CDR3 bases are TGCAGTGCTAGAATGAGAGGGGATGGAAACACCATATATTTT.

This clonotype was counted only a few times. In DNA form, the CDR3 reads TGTGCCAGCAGCTTGGTGGGGGGAGCAGAGACCCAGTACTTC. This codes for CASSLVGGAETQYF. This chain connects TRBV5-4 to TRBJ2-5; a weak D match, TRBD2 (6 bases). V was trimmed by 0 bases and J by 4 bases, leaving 10 bases between them. Germline assignment: CDR1 SGHNT and CDR2 YYREEE (reference sequence). The CDR3 totals 14 residues.

The chain joins TRBV6-5 to TRBJ2-7; D remains ambiguous. This CDR3 has 16 amino acids. Trimming cost V 4 bases and J 7 bases, with 23 bases left between them. Germline CDR1 MNHEY, CDR2 SVGAGI. In DNA, the CDR3 is TGTGCCAGCAGTTTCCAAAGTCGCCCTTCCCCGTCGGAGCAGTACTTC. It specifies CASSFQSRPSPSEQYF.

This clonotype was seen more than once but under ten times. V gene TRBV6-1 combines with J gene TRBJ1-2; a possible D gene is TRBD1 (6 bases). CDR1 is MNHNS, CDR2 SASEGT, per germline. The V end lost 6 bases, the J end lost 1 base, and 15 bases lay between the germline ends. This CDR3 has 15 residues. CDR3 loop: CASRDSGTYNYGYTF. DNA for the CDR3: TGTGCCAGCAGAGATTCCGGGACATATAACTATGGCTACACCTTC.

The chain links TRBV19 to TRBJ2-7, with a weak D call TRBD2 (6 bases). The ends were cut back, 6 bases at V and 2 bases at J, with 20 bases in the middle. This CDR3 comprises 16 residues. Per the germline V gene, CDR1 is LNHDA and CDR2 is SQIVND (reference sequence). The CDR3 DNA reads as TGTGCCAGTAGCTACCGCGGAGGGAACAGCGCCTACGAGCAGTACTTC. Protein: CASSYRGGNSAYEQYF.

The chain carries TRBV5-1 and TRBJ1-1, with 7 positions matching TRBD1. CDR3 length equals 14 residues. CDR1 and CDR2 (germline): SGHRS, YFSETQ. The J segment lost 5 bases and the V segment lost 0 bases, leaving 4 bases of the junction unmatched. The CDR3 sequence is CASSLEGAGTEAFF. CDR3 coding DNA: TGCGCCAGCAGCTTGGAGGGGGCAGGAACTGAAGCTTTCTTT.

This clonotype is medium-sized in the sample. The V and J genes are TRBV7-9 and TRBJ1-2, with D hard to call. Trimming took 4 bases from V and 1 from J, leaving 4 bases between them. Germline V gene lookup returns CDR1 SEHNR and CDR2 FQNEAQ (reference sequence). The CDR3 loop spans 12 amino acids. CDR3 sequence: CASSSSNYGYTF. The DNA of the CDR3 is TGTGCCAGCAGCTCTAGTAACTATGGCTACACCTTC.

By its share, this clonotype is medium-sized (0.01 to 0.1%). The chain employs TRBV20-1 and TRBJ1-1, with unresolved D. Trimming removed 2 bases from V and 1 base from J, with 11 bases in between. In germline, CDR1 is DFQATT, CDR2 SNEGSKA (reference sequence). This CDR3 has 14 residues. Written as DNA, the CDR3 is TGCAGTGCTAGACACCCGGCAGGGAACACTGAAGCTTTCTTT. Its protein is CSARHPAGNTEAFF.